The 23 T cell receptor beta chains given below trace back to one sample, sequenced in a study of radiation and T cells in renal cell carcinoma. Assay used: immunoSEQ multiplex PCR; TCRdb lists only in-frame clones, some missing. The sample has 100,000 to 150,000 clones, about 81% seen once. Time point indicated: blood 2 weeks post-SBRT. Indicated treatment: 15 Gy SBRT to primary tumor, nephrectomy 4 weeks later. The source was blood, collected from a patient whose treatment included radiotherapy and nephrectomy. These TCRs come from a woman in her sixties or seventies with renal cell carcinoma.

This clone was detected a few times. The chain is built from TRBV27 and TRBJ1-1; 8 bases are shared with TRBD1. Germline CDR1 and CDR2: MNHEY and SMNVEV (reference sequence). J lost 2 bases, V lost 6 bases, and 5 bases had no gene match. The CDR3 runs 14 residues. The CDR3: CASRAGGRNTEAFF. CDR3 coding DNA: TGTGCCAGCAGAGCAGGGGGCCGTAACACTGAAGCTTTCTTT.

DNA for the CDR3: TGTGCCAGCAGCCCGGGCCCTCGAGGAGCAGATACGCAGTATTTT. Its translation is CASSPGPRGADTQYF. The chain links TRBV5-4 to TRBJ2-3, with unresolved D. The CDR3 totals 15 residues. The V gene lost 4 bases and the J gene lost 4 bases, with 16 bases spanning the gap. Germline V gene lookup returns CDR1 SGHNT and CDR2 YYREEE (reference sequence).

The chain carries TRBV5-4 and TRBJ2-7; TRBD1 aligns across 7 bases. Germline values: CDR1 SGHNT, CDR2 YYREEE (reference sequence). V lost 3 bases and J lost 5; bases outside the gene matches: 8. This CDR3 comprises 14 residues. CDR3 protein: CASSSPGQSHEQYF. For the CDR3, the DNA is TGTGCCAGCAGCTCGCCGGGACAGAGCCACGAGCAGTACTTC.

The V call is TRBV6-5, the J call TRBJ1-1; 8 bases line up with TRBD1. Germline V gives CDR1 MNHEY, CDR2 SVGAGI. The CDR3 consists of 15 residues. After removal of 7 bases from V and 1 base from J, the junction contained 8 bases not matched to a gene. The CDR3 nucleotides read TGTGCCAGCACCTGGACAGGGCAGGGGAACACTGAAGCTTTCTTT. It encodes CASTWTGQGNTEAFF.

The sample holds a few counts of this clone. V gene TRBV19 combines with J gene TRBJ2-1; TRBD1 matches at 9 bases. The V gene's germline CDR1 is LNHDA and CDR2 SQIVND (reference sequence). The CDR3 contains 14 residues. V was clipped by 9 bases and J by 4 bases; unmatched bases: 7. The CDR3 DNA sequence: TGTGCCAGCCGGGGACAGGGTGTTTACAATGAGCAGTTCTTC. Its protein product is CASRGQGVYNEQFF.

Here the CDR3 reads CASKQGAPSTDTQYF. DNA for the CDR3: TGTGCCAGTAAACAGGGGGCGCCAAGCACAGATACGCAGTATTTT. The chain joins TRBV6-1 to TRBJ2-3; TRBD1 matches at 9 bases. The CDR3 is 15 amino acids. Trimming at V came to 9 bases and at J to 0 bases, leaving 7 bases not matched to a gene. The germline CDR1 and CDR2 sequences are MNHNS and SASEGT.

The chain employs TRBV2 and TRBJ2-1, with a weak D call TRBD1 (5 bases). Germline lookup yields CDR1 SNHLY and CDR2 FYNNEI. The CDR3 is 15 amino acids. V lost 1 base and J lost 2, with 9 bases in between. The CDR3 DNA reads TGTGCCAGCAGTGAAGGCAGGGCCGCCTACAATGAGCAGTTCTTC. Translated, it gives CASSEGRAAYNEQFF.

The chain carries TRBV5-1 and TRBJ2-1; 12 bases fit TRBD2. The CDR3 covers 15 residues. Germline CDR1 reads SGHRS; CDR2 reads YFSETQ. With V trimmed by 0 bases and J by 5 bases, 0 bases remained unmatched. CDR3 loop: CASSLGLAGDNEQFF. CDR3 nucleotide sequence: TGCGCCAGCAGCTTGGGACTAGCGGGAGACAATGAGCAGTTCTTC. Combining the CDR3 with reference TRBV5-1 and TRBJ2-1 gives the whole variable domain KAGVTQTPRYLIKTRGQQVTLSCSPISGHRSVSWYQQTPGQGLQFLFEYFSETQRNKGNFPGRFSGRQFSNSRSEMNVSTLELGDSALYLCASSLGLAGDNEQFFGPGTRLTVL.

The chain is built from TRBV7-3 and TRBJ1-1; 8 bases are shared with TRBD1. CDR1 is SGHTA and CDR2 is FQGTGA in the germline V gene. There are 15 residues in the CDR3. V shed 5 bases, J shed 2 bases, and the junction held 7 bases outside the gene matches. In DNA, the CDR3 is TGTGCCAGCAGCCCAGGGGGCGGAGGCAACACTGAAGCTTTCTTT. This encodes CASSPGGGGNTEAFF.

The chain carries TRBV6-1 and TRBJ1-2, with 8 nucleotides matching TRBD1. With 3 bases clipped from V and 4 bases from J, the junction kept 7 bases outside the gene matches. Germline assignment: CDR1 MNHNS and CDR2 SASEGT. The CDR3 loop spans 15 amino acids. The CDR3 nucleotides are TGTGCCAGCAGTGAGAGACAGGGGAGAGGCTATGGCTACACCTTC. Residues: CASSERQGRGYGYTF.

Of note for this clone: Other DNA sequences in this specimen translate into the identical CDR3. The chain employs TRBV29-1 and TRBJ2-1, with 8 bases matching TRBD2. The CDR3 runs to 13 residues. J lost 4 bases, V lost 8 bases, and 7 bases had no gene match. Germline lookup yields CDR1 SQVTM and CDR2 ANQGSEA. CDR3 region: CSTGGGQYNEQFF. In DNA, the CDR3 is TGCAGCACCGGGGGGGGCCAATACAATGAGCAGTTCTTC.

The J gene is TRBJ1-5, the V gene TRBV4-1, with D tentatively TRBD1 (5 bases). Looked up from germline, CDR1 is MGHRA and CDR2 is YSYEKL. The CDR3 consists of 15 residues. V was shortened by 1 base and J by 0 bases, with 7 bases between the two germline ends. The CDR3 protein is CASSQGDSSNQPQHF. As DNA, the CDR3 is TGCGCCAGCAGCCAAGGCGACAGTAGCAATCAGCCCCAGCATTTT.

This clone was recorded a few times. V and J are TRBV19 and TRBJ1-5; D unclear. This CDR3 has 15 residues. Germline CDR1 reads LNHDA; CDR2 reads SQIVND (reference sequence). V lost 1 base and J 0 bases, leaving 7 bases between the germline ends. The CDR3 reads CASSIASYSNQPQHF. DNA of the CDR3: TGTGCCAGTAGTATAGCCAGTTATAGCAATCAGCCCCAGCATTTT. Complete variable domain (other parts from reference TRBV19 and TRBJ1-5): DGGITQSPKYLFRKEGQNVTLSCEQNLNHDAMYWYRQDPGQGLRLIYYSQIVNDFQKGDIAEGYSVSREKKESFPLTVTSAQKNPTAFYLCASSIASYSNQPQHFGDGTRLSIL.

This clone was counted once. The chain joins TRBV28 to TRBJ1-1; TRBD1 aligns across 9 bases. The CDR3 consists of 14 residues. V shed 6 bases and J 5 bases; nucleotides not matched to a gene: 7. The germline V gene has CDR1 MDHEN and CDR2 SYDVKM. For the CDR3, the DNA is TGTGCCAGCAGCCCCTTCGACAGGGGGACTGAAGCTTTCTTT. Translating gives CASSPFDRGTEAFF. The complete variable domain, with remaining parts taken from reference TRBV28 and TRBJ1-1, reads DVKVTQSSRYLVKRTGEKVFLECVQDMDHENMFWYRQDPGLGLRLIYFSYDVKMKEKGDIPEGYSVSREKKERFSLILESASTNQTSMYLCASSPFDRGTEAFFGQGTRLTVV.

The chain recombines TRBV6-1 with TRBJ1-5, with 7 bases identical to TRBD1. CDR1 MNHNS and CDR2 SASEGT come from the germline V gene. After removal of 5 bases from V and 0 bases from J, the junction contained 1 base not matched to a gene. The CDR3 spans 14 residues. The CDR3 loop is CASSWDSSNQPQHF. Here the CDR3 DNA reads TGTGCCAGCAGTTGGGACAGTAGCAATCAGCCCCAGCATTTT.

This clone was observed at least ten times. V usage is TRBV9 and J usage is TRBJ2-7; either TRBD1 or TRBD2 may supply D (5 bases each). The CDR3 contains 16 residues. Trimming took off 0 bases at V and 2 bases at J, with 15 bases between the two ends. Germline loops: CDR1 SGDLS, CDR2 YYNGEE. The CDR3, as DNA: TGTGCCAGCAGCGTAGGGTACGGGACGGCCGCCTACGAGCAGTACTTC. Its translation is CASSVGYGTAAYEQYF.

Points on this clone: A much larger clone lies a single base off, so this may be a read error. The rearrangement uses TRBV28 and TRBJ2-7, with a possible D match to TRBD1 (5 bases). Trimming pared 2 bases from V and 0 bases from J, leaving 5 bases between. Germline CDR1 reads MDHEN; CDR2 reads SYDVKM. The CDR3 has 13 residues. The CDR3 loop is CASSLDSSYEQYF. The CDR3 DNA is TGTGCCAGCAGTTTAGACAGCTCCTACGAGCAGTACTTC.

This clone was seen once. As DNA, the CDR3 is TGTGCCAGCAGCTTAGCGAGCGCGGGAGTAGGTATAGATACGCAGTATTTT. Its protein is CASSLASAGVGIDTQYF. The J gene is TRBJ2-3, the V gene TRBV7-2, with 7 bases that match TRBD2. V dropped 0 bases and J dropped 5; count of bases not matched to a gene: 11. Germline V CDR1 and CDR2: SGHTA, FQGNSA. This CDR3 region has 17 residues.

This rearrangement joins TRBV7-8 to TRBJ2-5, with 14 positions matching TRBD2. CDR1 is SGHVS and CDR2 is FQNEAQ in the germline V gene. The CDR3 sequence is 15 residues long. V lost 3 bases to trimming and J lost 4 bases; unmatched junction nucleotides: 1. DNA for the CDR3: TGTGCCAGCAGCTTGACTAGCGGGAGGGGAGAGACCCAGTACTTC. It encodes CASSLTSGRGETQYF.

This rearrangement joins TRBV5-4 to TRBJ2-7; D gene ambiguous. V was pared by 5 bases and J by 1 base, with 13 bases between. CDR3 length: 14 amino acids. Germline V CDR1 and CDR2: SGHNT, YYREEE (reference sequence). CDR3 in DNA: TGTGCCAGCAGGGGTTTCCTGGGGTCCTACGAGCAGTACTTC. This codes for CASRGFLGSYEQYF.

The chain combines TRBV7-9 with TRBJ2-4, with D perhaps assigned TRBD1 or TRBD2 (5 bases each). The V end lost 5 bases, the J end lost 8 bases, and 10 bases lay between the germline ends. Germline values: CDR1 SEHNR, CDR2 FQNEAQ (reference sequence). The CDR3 loop spans 12 amino acids. The CDR3 reads CASSPQEDIQYF. As DNA, the CDR3 is TGTGCCAGCAGCCCACAGGAGGACATTCAGTACTTC.

The chain couples TRBV6-5 to TRBJ2-3; tentatively, D is TRBD1 (5 bases). Trimming left V 6 bases short and J 6 bases short, with 19 bases between. The CDR3 totals 15 residues. Per germline, CDR1 MNHEY and CDR2 SVGAGI. In DNA, the CDR3 is TGTGCCAGCAGCCAAGGGGCGGCGGTTACGGATACGCAGTATTTT. Translating gives CASSQGAAVTDTQYF.

J is TRBJ2-7 and V is TRBV9; no reliable D call. Germline V gives CDR1 SGDLS, CDR2 YYNGEE. With 0 bases removed from V and 3 bases from J, the gap between germline ends came to 13 bases. This CDR3 is built from 15 residues. The CDR3: CASSVGDSEYYEQYF. The CDR3 coding sequence is TGTGCCAGCAGCGTAGGAGATTCAGAGTACTACGAGCAGTACTTC. Drawing the rest from reference TRBV9 and TRBJ2-7, the complete variable domain is DSGVTQTPKHLITATGQRVTLRCSPRSGDLSVYWYQQSLDQGLQFLIQYYNGEERAKGNILERFSAQQFPDLHSELNLSSLELGDSALYFCASSVGDSEYYEQYFGPGTRLTVT.